One T cell receptor beta chain is described in this entry. The method was immunoSEQ multiplex PCR; TCRdb's version includes in-frame clones alone and lacks a portion of them. Altogether over 35,000 clones are present, roughly four fifths being singletons, with the ten largest covering 35% to 45%. The CDR3 runs 15 residues. In germline, CDR1 is MNHEY, CDR2 SMNVEV (reference sequence). V trimming: 2 bases; J trimming: 7 bases; junction bases outside the gene matches: 6. These data originate in a study of blood T cell repertoires in COVID-19. This rearrangement joins TRBV27 to TRBJ2-1; 9 bases align to TRBD2. This receptor was identified in a man aged 35 to 55 with active or convalescent COVID-19. The material sequenced was peripheral blood. CDR3 nucleotides: TGTGCCAGCAGTTTAGCGGGAGGGCCTCAAAATGAGCAGTTCTTC. The encoded protein is CASSLAGGPQNEQFF.